These 30 T cell receptor beta chains were sequenced from one sample in a study of cytomegalovirus exposure and HLA in healthy donors. Sequencing was performed with immunoSEQ multiplex PCR; in TCRdb, only in-frame clones are kept and a portion is missing. The sample shows approximately 280,000 clones, roughly 90% of them seen only once. The source material was PBMCs. Receptor source: a woman aged 18-29 years in good health and CMV-seronegative.

V and J are TRBV28 and TRBJ2-7, with TRBD1 as a possible D gene (6 bases). The CDR3 has 14 residues. V shed 2 bases and J shed 2 bases, with 10 bases lying between them. Germline lookup yields CDR1 MDHEN and CDR2 SYDVKM. Written as DNA, the CDR3 is TGTGCCAGCAGTTTAACCCCAGGGGCCTACGAGCAGTACTTC. It is translated as CASSLTPGAYEQYF. Variable domain in full (rest from reference TRBV28 and TRBJ2-7): DVKVTQSSRYLVKRTGEKVFLECVQDMDHENMFWYRQDPGLGLRLIYFSYDVKMKEKGDIPEGYSVSREKKERFSLILESASTNQTSMYLCASSLTPGAYEQYFGPGTRLTVT.

The V call is TRBV5-6, the J call TRBJ2-3; D not certain. Germline CDR1 SGHDT, CDR2 YYEEEE. V lost 5 bases to trimming and J lost 1 base, with 8 bases between them. This CDR3 spans 13 amino acids. Written as DNA, the CDR3 is TGTGCCAGCAGGAGACTCCGCACAGATACGCAGTATTTT. Its translation: CASRRLRTDTQYF.

The rearrangement links TRBV9 to TRBJ1-1; TRBD1 matches 10 bases. J gave up 1 base and V 4 bases, and 4 bases lay outside the gene matches. Germline CDR1 SGDLS, CDR2 YYNGEE. The CDR3 is 15 residues long. CDR3 sequence (DNA): TGTGCCAGCAGCATTAGGGACAGGGGGAACACTGAAGCTTTCTTT. Translation: CASSIRDRGNTEAFF.

This rearrangement joins TRBV25-1 to TRBJ2-6; D not resolved. The CDR3 spans 15 residues. Germline CDR1 reads MGHDK; CDR2 reads SYGVNS. The V gene lost 4 bases and the J gene lost 0 bases, with 7 bases spanning the gap. The DNA of the CDR3 is TGTGCCAGCAGTGTAGACACCTCTGGGGCCAACGTCCTGACTTTC. This encodes CASSVDTSGANVLTF.

The chain couples TRBV5-1 to TRBJ2-1, with TRBD2 identical over 9 bases. The CDR3 has 18 residues. Trimming took 1 base from V and 2 from J; bases not matched to a gene: 10. The germline gives CDR1 SGHRS, CDR2 YFSETQ. CDR3 sequence reads: CASSLSSSGISAYNEQFF. CDR3 DNA sequence: TGCGCCAGCAGCTTGTCATCTAGCGGGATTAGCGCCTACAATGAGCAGTTCTTC.

This clone was seen a single time. The DNA of the CDR3 is TGTGCCAGCAGTGAAGGGAACAGGGCCGACTACGAGCAGTACTTC. Residues: CASSEGNRADYEQYF. The V and J genes are TRBV6-1 and TRBJ2-7; a possible D gene is TRBD1 (6 bases). CDR1 and CDR2 (germline): MNHNS, SASEGT. Trimming pared 1 base from V and 3 bases from J, leaving 13 bases between. The CDR3 runs to 15 residues.

This clone was detected only a few times. The chain joins TRBV5-1 to TRBJ1-2; a weak D match, TRBD1 (6 bases). Germline V gives CDR1 SGHRS, CDR2 YFSETQ. V gave up 0 bases and J gave up 4 bases, with 10 bases separating them. This CDR3 is 14 amino acids long. The CDR3 is CASSLERGIYGYTF. The CDR3 DNA follows: TGCGCCAGCAGCTTGGAGAGGGGGATCTATGGCTACACCTTC.

J is TRBJ2-3 and V is TRBV25-1; 9 nucleotides agree with TRBD1. Unmatched junction bases numbered 3, after V lost 6 bases and J lost 2 bases. This CDR3 contains 14 residues. Looked up from germline, CDR1 is MGHDK and CDR2 is SYGVNS. CDR3 sequence: CASSGTGFTDTQYF. CDR3 DNA: TGTGCCAGCAGCGGGACAGGGTTCACAGATACGCAGTATTTT.

A single count supports this clone. V usage is TRBV18 and J usage is TRBJ2-7, with a possible D match to TRBD2 (6 bases). The CDR3 sequence is 16 residues long. Per the germline V gene, CDR1 is KGHSH and CDR2 is LQKENI. The V end was cut by 4 bases, the J end by 2 bases, with 18 bases between. CDR3 in DNA: TGTGCCAGCTCACTGAAAGGAGGGTCGGGAGCCTACGAGCAGTACTTC. Amino acids: CASSLKGGSGAYEQYF.

The V and J genes are TRBV2 and TRBJ2-5; 10 bases are a match to TRBD1. Germline-derived CDR1 and CDR2 are SNHLY and FYNNEI. The CDR3 extends over 14 amino acids. J was trimmed by 5 bases and V by 9 bases; bases with no gene match: 9. CDR3: CASSDRGPRETQYF. The CDR3 DNA sequence: TGTGCCAGTTCAGACAGGGGGCCTAGGGAGACCCAGTACTTC.

The V call is TRBV10-2, the J call TRBJ2-3, with D unclear. This CDR3 is 13 amino acids long. The V gene's germline CDR1 is WSHSY and CDR2 SAAADI. Trimming stripped 3 bases from V and 1 base from J, with 5 bases between. The CDR3 nucleotides are TGCGCCAGCAGTGAAAAGCGCACAGATACGCAGTATTTT. This translates into CASSEKRTDTQYF.

This chain connects TRBV7-3 to TRBJ2-3; 11 bases line up with TRBD1. Germline-derived CDR1 and CDR2 are SGHTA and FQGTGA. This CDR3 has 16 residues. V gave up 2 bases and J gave up 11 bases; unmatched junction bases: 12. The CDR3 region has the DNA TGTGCCAGCAGCTTAGGACAGGGGGCTCTTTCTCCTGGGCAGTATTTT. Amino acid sequence: CASSLGQGALSPGQYF.

The chain carries TRBV5-1 and TRBJ2-7; the D gene is possibly TRBD1 (6 bases). The CDR3 extends over 12 amino acids. Germline V gene data show CDR1 as SGHRS and CDR2 as YFSETQ. With 4 bases removed from V and 3 bases from J, the gap between germline ends came to 8 bases. The CDR3 DNA reads as TGCGCCAGCAGCGTGGACAGCTACGAGCAGTACTTC. It translates to CASSVDSYEQYF.

The CDR3 region has the DNA TGCAGCGTGGAGTCTACCTACAATGAGCAGTTCTTC. It is translated as CSVESTYNEQFF. The V call is TRBV29-1, the J call TRBJ2-1; no definite D call. Trimming cost V 6 bases and J 2 bases, with 8 bases left between them. The CDR3 totals 12 residues. Looked up from germline, CDR1 is SQVTM and CDR2 is ANQGSEA.

This chain joins TRBV29-1 and TRBJ1-2; 9 nucleotides line up with TRBD1. Germline V CDR1 and CDR2: SQVTM, ANQGSEA. CDR3 length: 14 residues. The V and J ends lost 1 base and 10 bases, in that order; junction bases with no gene match: 10. Here the CDR3 reads CSVEVRDRVGDYTF. The CDR3, as DNA: TGCAGCGTTGAAGTTCGGGACAGGGTTGGAGACTACACCTTC.

The chain recombines TRBV18 with TRBJ2-5, with D possibly TRBD1 on 6 matching bases. This CDR3 is built from 15 residues. With 2 bases removed from V and 4 bases from J, the gap between germline ends came to 14 bases. Germline V gene sequence: CDR1 KGHSH, CDR2 LQKENI. Here the CDR3 DNA reads TGTGCCAGCTCACCAACCGAACGAGGGGGAGAGACCCAGTACTTC. It yields the protein CASSPTERGGETQYF.

The chain joins TRBV9 to TRBJ1-5; 7 nucleotides match TRBD1. The CDR3 extends over 14 amino acids. The germline V gene encodes CDR1 SGDLS and CDR2 YYNGEE. With V trimmed by 4 bases and J by 7 bases, 8 bases remained unmatched. The CDR3 loop is CASSPGGGGQPQHF. In DNA, the CDR3 is TGTGCCAGCAGCCCAGGAGGGGGCGGCCAGCCCCAGCATTTT.

This clone was observed a few times. V gene TRBV5-4 combines with J gene TRBJ1-2; D not certain. The CDR3 has 14 residues. The germline gives CDR1 SGHNT, CDR2 YYREEE (reference sequence). V lost 0 bases, J lost 4 bases, and 10 bases lay in between. As DNA, the CDR3 is TGTGCCAGCAGCTTGGCCGGGAGGACCTATGGCTACACCTTC. Protein sequence: CASSLAGRTYGYTF.

This clone was counted a few times. This rearrangement joins TRBV7-8 to TRBJ1-5; D ambiguous. Germline V gene sequence: CDR1 SGHVS, CDR2 FQNEAQ. Trimming pared 2 bases from V and 1 base from J, leaving 6 bases between. The CDR3 covers 14 residues. For the CDR3, the DNA is TGTGCCAGCAGCTTAAGCGACAGCAATCAGCCCCAGCATTTT. Translation: CASSLSDSNQPQHF.

The CDR3 loop reads CSASFEAEQYF. For the CDR3, the DNA is TGCAGTGCTTCCTTCGAGGCCGAGCAGTACTTC. The V call is TRBV20-1, the J call TRBJ2-7; no clear D gene. Per germline, CDR1 DFQATT and CDR2 SNEGSKA (reference sequence). Trimming cost V 5 bases and J 6 bases, with 11 bases left between them. The CDR3 has 11 amino acids.

This chain connects TRBV18 to TRBJ2-7; D unclear. The CDR3 contains 13 residues. The V gene lost 6 bases and the J gene lost 0 bases, with 9 bases spanning the gap. Germline V CDR1 and CDR2: KGHSH, LQKENI. In DNA, the CDR3 is TGTGCCAGCTCGGCATTGTCCTCCTACGAGCAGTACTTC. Encoded protein: CASSALSSYEQYF.

This clone was found a few times. V and J are TRBV9 and TRBJ1-6, with 7 bases fitting TRBD1. This CDR3 spans 15 amino acids. Per the germline V gene, CDR1 is SGDLS and CDR2 is YYNGEE. V lost 3 bases and J lost 9; bases outside the gene matches: 9. As DNA, the CDR3 is TGTGCCAGCAGCGCAATACAGGGGCCGGCTTCACCCCTCCACTTT. Translation: CASSAIQGPASPLHF.

The chain uses TRBV6-1 and TRBJ2-1; 7 bases map to TRBD2. The CDR3 consists of 13 residues. Germline-derived CDR1 and CDR2 are MNHNS and SASEGT. J was trimmed by 8 bases and V by 1 base; bases with no gene match: 2. CDR3 in amino acids: CASSEGTSYEQFF. In nucleotides, the CDR3 is TGTGCCAGCAGTGAAGGGACTAGTTATGAGCAGTTCTTC.

This clone is a singleton in its sample. The rearrangement joins TRBV27 to TRBJ2-3; 8 nucleotides line up with TRBD2. The CDR3 is 14 residues long. Germline CDR1 MNHEY, CDR2 SMNVEV (reference sequence). The V segment lost 4 bases and the J segment 1 base; nucleotides outside the gene matches: 1. The CDR3 sequence is CASSSGGRTDTQYF. CDR3 nucleotide sequence: TGTGCCAGCAGTTCGGGAGGGCGCACAGATACGCAGTATTTT.

In this sample, this clone turned up once. This CDR3 reads CASTNYREGRNEQFF. In DNA, the CDR3 is TGTGCCAGCACCAACTACAGGGAGGGTAGGAATGAGCAGTTCTTC. The chain combines TRBV9 with TRBJ2-1; perhaps TRBD2 as D (7 bases). Germline values: CDR1 SGDLS, CDR2 YYNGEE. The V end was cut by 6 bases, the J end by 7 bases, with 20 bases between. The CDR3 is made up of 15 amino acids.

Written as DNA, the CDR3 is TGCGCCAGCAGCTCTGGACTAGCGGTTTCCTACAATGAGCAGTTCTTC. Protein product: CASSSGLAVSYNEQFF. The V gene is TRBV5-1, the J gene TRBJ2-1; 10 nucleotides match TRBD2. V gave up 3 bases and J gave up 1 base; unmatched junction bases: 4. Germline V gives CDR1 SGHRS, CDR2 YFSETQ. The CDR3 has 16 amino acids.

The chain has TRBV21-1 and TRBJ2-2; the table gives TRBD1 as D, unverified against the DNA. TRBV21-1 is deemed a pseudogene. This CDR3 has 16 residues. The CDR3 DNA sequence: TGTGCCAGCAGCAAAGTCAGGGGGTGGGACACCGGGGAGCTGTTTTTT. It is translated as CASSKVRGWDTGELFF.

The chain recombines TRBV28 with TRBJ2-1; 12 nucleotides line up with TRBD1. The CDR3 has 16 amino acids. Germline V lookup: CDR1 MDHEN, CDR2 SYDVKM. V lost 4 bases, J lost 7 bases, and 8 bases stayed unmatched. Written as DNA, the CDR3 is TGTGCCAGCAGTTCCTCGGGACAGGGGGCTCGAAATGAGCAGTTCTTC. It encodes CASSSSGQGARNEQFF.

The rearrangement joins TRBV4-1 to TRBJ2-2; D unclear. The CDR3 is 12 amino acids. With 3 bases removed from V and 5 bases from J, the gap between germline ends came to 4 bases. Germline V gives CDR1 MGHRA, CDR2 YSYEKL. Here the CDR3 DNA reads TGCGCCAGCAGCCACACAACCGGGGAGCTGTTTTTT. Residues: CASSHTTGELFF.

The DNA for the CDR3 is TGTGCCAGTAGTACCCGCGGGGGGAGTGAAAAACTGTTTTTT. Protein sequence: CASSTRGGSEKLFF. The chain recombines TRBV19 with TRBJ1-4; weak D call: TRBD1 (5 bases). Trimming pared 4 bases from V and 7 bases from J, leaving 13 bases between. The V gene's germline CDR1 is LNHDA and CDR2 SQIVND (reference sequence). The CDR3 loop spans 14 amino acids.